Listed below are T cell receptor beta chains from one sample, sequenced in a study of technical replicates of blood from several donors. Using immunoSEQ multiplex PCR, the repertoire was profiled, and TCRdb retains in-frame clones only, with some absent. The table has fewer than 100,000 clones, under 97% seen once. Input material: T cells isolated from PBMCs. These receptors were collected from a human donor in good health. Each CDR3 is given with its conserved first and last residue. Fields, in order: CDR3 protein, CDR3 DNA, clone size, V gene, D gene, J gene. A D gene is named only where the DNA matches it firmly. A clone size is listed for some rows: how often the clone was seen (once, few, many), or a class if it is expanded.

cdr3_aa: CASSFARERASGELFF
cdr3_nt: TGTGCCAGCAGTTTTGCGCGGGAAAGGGCCTCCGGGGAGCTGTTTTTT
clone_size: once
v_call: TRBV28
d_call: NA
j_call: TRBJ2-2

cdr3_aa: CASSIDPRNEQFF
cdr3_nt: TGTGCCAGTAGTATAGATCCCAGGAATGAGCAGTTCTTC
clone_size: NA
v_call: TRBV19
d_call: NA
j_call: TRBJ2-1

cdr3_aa: CASSLAATREQYF
cdr3_nt: TGTGCCAGCAGCTTAGCGGCCACGCGGGAGCAGTACTTC
clone_size: NA
v_call: TRBV7-2
d_call: NA
j_call: TRBJ2-7

cdr3_aa: CASSLTDSGESQYF
cdr3_nt: TGTGCCAGCAGCTTGACGGACTCCGGGGAGTCGCAGTATTTT
clone_size: once
v_call: TRBV7-2
d_call: NA
j_call: TRBJ2-3

cdr3_aa: CASSDSNGNYGYTF
cdr3_nt: TGTGCCAGCAGTGACTCGAACGGGAACTATGGCTACACCTTC
clone_size: NA
v_call: TRBV6-4
d_call: NA
j_call: TRBJ1-2

cdr3_aa: CASSQGTGEYEQYF
cdr3_nt: TGCGCCAGCAGCCAGGGGACAGGGGAATACGAGCAGTACTTC
clone_size: NA
v_call: TRBV4-1
d_call: TRBD1
j_call: TRBJ2-7

cdr3_aa: CASSLGQGYQPQHF
cdr3_nt: TGTGCCAGCAGCTTAGGACAGGGCTATCAGCCCCAGCATTTT
clone_size: NA
v_call: TRBV7-9
d_call: TRBD1
j_call: TRBJ1-5

cdr3_aa: CASSLKTGEAFF
cdr3_nt: TGTGCCAGTAGTCTGAAAACAGGGGAGGCTTTCTTT
clone_size: NA
v_call: TRBV19
d_call: TRBD1
j_call: TRBJ1-1

cdr3_aa: CASSGTSGPYEQYF
cdr3_nt: TGTGCCAGCAGTGGGACTAGCGGCCCCTACGAGCAGTACTTC
clone_size: NA
v_call: TRBV2
d_call: TRBD2
j_call: TRBJ2-7

cdr3_aa: CASSSGPNYEQYF
cdr3_nt: TGTGCCAGCAGCTCGGGTCCGAACTACGAGCAGTACTTC
clone_size: NA
v_call: TRBV7-3
d_call: NA
j_call: TRBJ2-7

cdr3_aa: CASSLVLAGGYEQYF
cdr3_nt: TGCGCCAGCAGCTTGGTCCTAGCGGGAGGGTACGAGCAGTACTTC
clone_size: NA
v_call: TRBV5-1
d_call: TRBD2
j_call: TRBJ2-7

cdr3_aa: CASSSYAGTGDFNQPQHF
cdr3_nt: TGTGCCAGCAGTTCTTATGCCGGGACAGGGGACTTCAATCAGCCCCAGCATTTT
clone_size: NA
v_call: TRBV28
d_call: TRBD1
j_call: TRBJ1-5

cdr3_aa: CAISVRNTTGGSYEQYF
cdr3_nt: TGTGCCATCAGTGTCCGGAATACGACAGGGGGCTCCTACGAGCAGTACTTC
clone_size: NA
v_call: TRBV10-3
d_call: TRBD1
j_call: TRBJ2-7

cdr3_aa: CASSSPNTNREEAFF
cdr3_nt: TGTGCCAGCAGCTCACCAAACACGAACAGGGAAGAAGCTTTCTTT
clone_size: NA
v_call: TRBV27
d_call: NA
j_call: TRBJ1-1

cdr3_aa: CASSYLRQVDIYGYTF
cdr3_nt: TGTGCCAGCAGTTACCTCCGACAGGTGGATATCTATGGCTACACCTTC
clone_size: NA
v_call: TRBV6-5
d_call: NA
j_call: TRBJ1-2

cdr3_aa: CASSSMPKRGGQLDEQFF
cdr3_nt: TGTGCCAGCAGCTCGATGCCAAAGCGGGGGGGCCAACTTGATGAGCAGTTCTTC
clone_size: NA
v_call: TRBV7-6
d_call: TRBD2
j_call: TRBJ2-1

cdr3_aa: CASSFDRGSSYEQYF
cdr3_nt: TGTGCCAGCAGCTTTGACAGGGGGAGCTCCTACGAGCAGTACTTC
clone_size: NA
v_call: TRBV7-8
d_call: TRBD1
j_call: TRBJ2-7

cdr3_aa: CASSFEGTSWEQYF
cdr3_nt: TGTGCCAGTAGTTTCGAAGGGACTAGCTGGGAGCAGTACTTC
clone_size: NA
v_call: TRBV19
d_call: TRBD2
j_call: TRBJ2-7

cdr3_aa: CASSKQTGYPGELFF
cdr3_nt: TGTGCCAGCAGCAAACAAACAGGGTATCCCGGGGAGCTGTTTTTT
clone_size: NA
v_call: TRBV7-7
d_call: NA
j_call: TRBJ2-2

cdr3_aa: CASSQPGQGSETQYF
cdr3_nt: TGTGCCAGCAGCCAGCCGGGACAGGGATCAGAGACCCAGTACTTC
clone_size: NA
v_call: TRBV4-2
d_call: TRBD1
j_call: TRBJ2-5

cdr3_aa: CASSEVGASTEAFF
cdr3_nt: TGTGCCAGCAGTGAAGTAGGGGCTAGCACTGAAGCTTTCTTT
clone_size: NA
v_call: TRBV6-1
d_call: NA
j_call: TRBJ1-1

cdr3_aa: CASSYGTGQDTEAFF
cdr3_nt: TGTGCCAGCAGTTACGGGACAGGGCAGGACACTGAAGCTTTCTTT
clone_size: NA
v_call: TRBV6-5
d_call: TRBD1
j_call: TRBJ1-1

cdr3_aa: CASSPHSGDLSPLHF
cdr3_nt: TGCGCCAGCAGCCCGCATTCGGGGGATCTTTCACCCCTCCACTTT
clone_size: once
v_call: TRBV5-1
d_call: NA
j_call: TRBJ1-6

cdr3_aa: CASSILAGASYEQYF
cdr3_nt: TGTGCCAGCAGCATTCTAGCGGGAGCCTCCTACGAGCAGTACTTC
clone_size: once
v_call: TRBV5-4
d_call: TRBD2
j_call: TRBJ2-7

cdr3_aa: CASSDTLWPTSYEQYF
cdr3_nt: TGTGCCAGCAGTGACACCCTCTGGCCCACGTCCTACGAGCAGTACTTC
clone_size: NA
v_call: TRBV6-1
d_call: NA
j_call: TRBJ2-7

cdr3_aa: CASSLILAGTEQYF
cdr3_nt: TGTGCCAGCAGCTTGATTCTAGCGGGTACCGAGCAGTACTTC
clone_size: NA
v_call: TRBV5-8
d_call: TRBD2
j_call: TRBJ2-7

cdr3_aa: CASSLDNGGWPGNTIYF
cdr3_nt: TGTGCCAGCAGCTTAGATAACGGGGGTTGGCCTGGAAACACCATATATTTT
clone_size: NA
v_call: TRBV7-9
d_call: NA
j_call: TRBJ1-3

cdr3_aa: CASSRPDRDNNEQYF
cdr3_nt: TGTGCCAGCAGCCGGCCGGACAGGGATAATAACGAGCAGTACTTC
clone_size: NA
v_call: TRBV4-2
d_call: TRBD1
j_call: TRBJ2-7

cdr3_aa: CASLGLAGGKEQFF
cdr3_nt: TGTGCCAGCTTAGGACTAGCGGGGGGGAAGGAGCAGTTCTTC
clone_size: NA
v_call: TRBV5-6
d_call: TRBD2
j_call: TRBJ2-1